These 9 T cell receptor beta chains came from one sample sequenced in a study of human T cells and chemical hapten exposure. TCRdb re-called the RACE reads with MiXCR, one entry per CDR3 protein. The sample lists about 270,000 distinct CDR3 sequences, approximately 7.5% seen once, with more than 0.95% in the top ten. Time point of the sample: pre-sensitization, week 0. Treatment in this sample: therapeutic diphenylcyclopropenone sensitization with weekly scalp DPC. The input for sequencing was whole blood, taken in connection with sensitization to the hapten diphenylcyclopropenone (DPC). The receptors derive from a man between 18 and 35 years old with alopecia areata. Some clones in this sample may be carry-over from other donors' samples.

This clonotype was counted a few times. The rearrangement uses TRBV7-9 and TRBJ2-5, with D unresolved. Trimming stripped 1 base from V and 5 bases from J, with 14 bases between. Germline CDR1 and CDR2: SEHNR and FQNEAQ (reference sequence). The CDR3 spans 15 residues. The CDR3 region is CASSLEGRIQETQYF. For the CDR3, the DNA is TGTGCCAGCAGCTTAGAAGGTCGGATCCAGGAGACCCAGTACTTC.

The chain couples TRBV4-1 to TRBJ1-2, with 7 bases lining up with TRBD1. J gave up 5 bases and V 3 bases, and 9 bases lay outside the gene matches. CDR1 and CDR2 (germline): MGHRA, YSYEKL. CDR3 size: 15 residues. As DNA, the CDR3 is TGCGCCAGCAGCCAGAACCGGGACAGCGTATATGGCTACACCTTC. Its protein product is CASSQNRDSVYGYTF.

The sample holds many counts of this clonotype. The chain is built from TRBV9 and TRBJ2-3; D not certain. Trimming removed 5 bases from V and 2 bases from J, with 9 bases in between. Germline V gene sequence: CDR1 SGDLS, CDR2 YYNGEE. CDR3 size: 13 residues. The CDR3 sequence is CASSLALTDTQYF. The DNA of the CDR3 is TGTGCCAGCAGTCTCGCCCTCACAGATACGCAGTATTTT.

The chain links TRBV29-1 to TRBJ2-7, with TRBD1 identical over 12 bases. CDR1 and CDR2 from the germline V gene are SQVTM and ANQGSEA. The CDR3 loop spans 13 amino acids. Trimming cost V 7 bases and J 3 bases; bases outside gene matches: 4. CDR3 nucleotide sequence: TGCAGCGCCGGGACAGGGGGCTACTACGAGCAGTACTTC. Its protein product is CSAGTGGYYEQYF.

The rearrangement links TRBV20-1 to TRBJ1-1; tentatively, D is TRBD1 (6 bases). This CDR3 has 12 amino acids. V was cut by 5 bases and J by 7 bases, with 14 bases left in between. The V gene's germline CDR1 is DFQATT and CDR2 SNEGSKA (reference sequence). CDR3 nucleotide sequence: TGCAGTGCTCCCCATGGACAGTATGAAGCTTTCTTT. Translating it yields CSAPHGQYEAFF.

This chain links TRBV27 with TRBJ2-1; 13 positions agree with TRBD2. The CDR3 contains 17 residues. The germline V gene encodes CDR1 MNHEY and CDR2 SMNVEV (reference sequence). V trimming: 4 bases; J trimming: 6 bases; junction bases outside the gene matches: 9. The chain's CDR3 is CASSSGTSGVRLNEQFF. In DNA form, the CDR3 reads TGTGCCAGCAGTTCCGGGACTAGCGGGGTTCGTCTCAATGAGCAGTTCTTC.

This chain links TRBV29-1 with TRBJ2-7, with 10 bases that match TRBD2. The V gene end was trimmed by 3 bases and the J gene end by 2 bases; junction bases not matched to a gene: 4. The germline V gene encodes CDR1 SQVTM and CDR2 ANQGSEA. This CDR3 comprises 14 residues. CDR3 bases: TGCAGCGTTGACGTAGCGGGGGGTGCCTACGAGCAGTACTTC. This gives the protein CSVDVAGGAYEQYF.

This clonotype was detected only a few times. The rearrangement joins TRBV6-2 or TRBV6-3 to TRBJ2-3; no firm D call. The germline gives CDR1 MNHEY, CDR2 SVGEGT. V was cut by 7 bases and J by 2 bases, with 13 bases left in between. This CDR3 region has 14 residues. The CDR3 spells CASTSPQFTDTQYF. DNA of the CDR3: TGTGCCAGCACCTCTCCTCAGTTCACAGATACGCAGTATTTT.

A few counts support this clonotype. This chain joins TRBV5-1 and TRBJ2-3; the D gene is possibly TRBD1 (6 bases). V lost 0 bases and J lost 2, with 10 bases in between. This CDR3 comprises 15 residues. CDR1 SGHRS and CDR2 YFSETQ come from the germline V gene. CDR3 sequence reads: CASSLVRTDTDTQYF. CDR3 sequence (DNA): TGCGCCAGCAGCTTGGTACGGACAGACACAGATACGCAGTATTTT.